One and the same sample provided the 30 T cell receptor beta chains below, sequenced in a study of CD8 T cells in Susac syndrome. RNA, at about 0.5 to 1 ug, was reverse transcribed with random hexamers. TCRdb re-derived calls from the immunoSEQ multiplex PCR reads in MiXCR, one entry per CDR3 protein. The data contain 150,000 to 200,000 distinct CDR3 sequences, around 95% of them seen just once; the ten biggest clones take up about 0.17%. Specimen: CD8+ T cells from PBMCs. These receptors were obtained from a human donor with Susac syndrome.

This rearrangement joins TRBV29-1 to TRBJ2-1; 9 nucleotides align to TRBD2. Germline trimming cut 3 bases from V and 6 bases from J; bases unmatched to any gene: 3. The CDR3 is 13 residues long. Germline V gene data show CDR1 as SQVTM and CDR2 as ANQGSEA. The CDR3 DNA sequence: TGCAGCGTTGATTTGCGGGGGGGCAATGAGCAGTTCTTC. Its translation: CSVDLRGGNEQFF.

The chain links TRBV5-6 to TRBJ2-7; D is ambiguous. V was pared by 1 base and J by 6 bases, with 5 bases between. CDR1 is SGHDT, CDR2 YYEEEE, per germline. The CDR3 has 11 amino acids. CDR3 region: CASSLNSEQYF. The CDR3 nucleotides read TGTGCCAGCAGCTTGAATAGCGAGCAGTACTTC.

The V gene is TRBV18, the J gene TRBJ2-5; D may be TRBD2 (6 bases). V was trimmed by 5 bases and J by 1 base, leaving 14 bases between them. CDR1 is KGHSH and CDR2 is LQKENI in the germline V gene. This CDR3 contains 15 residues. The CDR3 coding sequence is TGTGCCAGCTCAACGTTTCCGGGAGCCCAAGAGACCCAGTACTTC. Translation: CASSTFPGAQETQYF.

CDR3 DNA sequence: TGCAGCGTTACAGGGATACTTGACACTGAAGCTTTCTTT. Amino acids: CSVTGILDTEAFF. The chain couples TRBV29-1 to TRBJ1-1, with D possibly matching TRBD1 (6 bases). The V and J ends lost 5 bases and 3 bases respectively, with 13 bases between them. Germline lookup yields CDR1 SQVTM and CDR2 ANQGSEA. This CDR3 contains 13 residues. The full variable domain, completed using reference TRBV29-1 and TRBJ1-1, is SAVISQKPSRDICQRGTSLTIQCQVDSQVTMMFWYRQQPGQSLTLIATANQGSEATYESGFVIDKFPISRPNLTFSTLTVSNMSPEDSSIYLCSVTGILDTEAFFGQGTRLTVV.

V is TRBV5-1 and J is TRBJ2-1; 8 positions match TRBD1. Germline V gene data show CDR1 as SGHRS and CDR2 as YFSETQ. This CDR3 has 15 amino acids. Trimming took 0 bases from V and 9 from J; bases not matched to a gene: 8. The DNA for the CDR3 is TGCGCCAGCAGCTTGGGTGGGACAGGAGGCGCTGAGCAGTTCTTC. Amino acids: CASSLGGTGGAEQFF.

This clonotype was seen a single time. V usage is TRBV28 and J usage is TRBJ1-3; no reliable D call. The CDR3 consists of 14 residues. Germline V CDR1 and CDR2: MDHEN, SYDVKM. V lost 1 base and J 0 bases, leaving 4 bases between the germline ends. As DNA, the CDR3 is TGTGCCAGCAGTTTATATCCCTCTGGAAACACCATATATTTT. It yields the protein CASSLYPSGNTIYF.

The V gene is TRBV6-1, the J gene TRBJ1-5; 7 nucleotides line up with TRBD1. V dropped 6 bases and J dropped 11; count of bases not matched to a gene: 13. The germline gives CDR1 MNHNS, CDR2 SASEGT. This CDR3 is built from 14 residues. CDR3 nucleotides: TGTGCCAGCAGACCGAAGACAGGGAGGATGGCCCAGCATTTT. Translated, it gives CASRPKTGRMAQHF.

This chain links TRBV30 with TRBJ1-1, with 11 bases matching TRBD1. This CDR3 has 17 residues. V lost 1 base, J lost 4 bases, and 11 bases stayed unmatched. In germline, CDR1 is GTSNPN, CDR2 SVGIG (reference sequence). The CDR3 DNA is TGTGCCTGGAGTGGGGCTAGGACAGGGGGCGTCAGCACTGAAGCTTTCTTT. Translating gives CAWSGARTGGVSTEAFF.

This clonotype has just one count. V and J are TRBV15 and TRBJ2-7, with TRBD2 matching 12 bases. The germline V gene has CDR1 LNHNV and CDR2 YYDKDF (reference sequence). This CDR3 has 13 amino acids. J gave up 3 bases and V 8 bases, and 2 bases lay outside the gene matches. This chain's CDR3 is CATSTSGGYEQYF. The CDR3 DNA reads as TGTGCCACCTCGACTAGCGGGGGCTACGAGCAGTACTTC.

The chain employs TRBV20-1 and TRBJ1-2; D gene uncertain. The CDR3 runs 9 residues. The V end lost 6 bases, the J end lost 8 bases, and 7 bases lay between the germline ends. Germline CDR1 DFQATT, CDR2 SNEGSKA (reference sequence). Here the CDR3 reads CSAPGGYTF. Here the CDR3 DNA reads TGCAGTGCCCCCGGAGGCTACACCTTC.

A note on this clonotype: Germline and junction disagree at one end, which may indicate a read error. The CDR3 DNA reads as TGTGCCAGCAGTTTTGTTCGGACTAGCGGGGGCACAGATACGCAGTTTTTT. Translation: CASSFVRTSGGTDTQFF. This chain links TRBV27 with TRBJ2-3; 13 bases are a match to TRBD2. Germline V lookup: CDR1 MNHEY, CDR2 SMNVEV (reference sequence). The CDR3 has 17 amino acids.

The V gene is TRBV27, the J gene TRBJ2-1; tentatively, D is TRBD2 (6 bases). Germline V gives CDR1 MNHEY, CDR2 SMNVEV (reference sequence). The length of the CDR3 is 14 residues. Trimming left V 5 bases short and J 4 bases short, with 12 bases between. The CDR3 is CASSAQGLYNEQFF. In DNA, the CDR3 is TGTGCCAGCAGTGCCCAGGGACTTTACAATGAGCAGTTCTTC.

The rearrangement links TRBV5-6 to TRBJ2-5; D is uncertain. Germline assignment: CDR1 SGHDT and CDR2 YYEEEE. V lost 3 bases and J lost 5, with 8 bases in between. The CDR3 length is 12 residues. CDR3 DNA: TGTGCCAGCAGCTACCAATCGGAGACCCAGTACTTC. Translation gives CASSYQSETQYF.

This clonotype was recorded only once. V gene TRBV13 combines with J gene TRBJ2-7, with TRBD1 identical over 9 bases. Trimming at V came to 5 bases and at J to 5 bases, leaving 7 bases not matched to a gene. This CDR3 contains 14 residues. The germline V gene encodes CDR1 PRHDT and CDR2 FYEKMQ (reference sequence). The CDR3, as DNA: TGTGCCAGCAGCGTCCGGGGACAGGGAGACGAGCAGTACTTC. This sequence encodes CASSVRGQGDEQYF.

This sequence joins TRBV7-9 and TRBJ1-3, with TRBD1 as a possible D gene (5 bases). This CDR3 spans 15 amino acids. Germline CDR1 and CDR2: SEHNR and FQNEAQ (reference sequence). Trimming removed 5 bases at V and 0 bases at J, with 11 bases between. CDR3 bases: TGTGCCAGCAGCGGGGGACGGAGCTCTGGAAACACCATATATTTT. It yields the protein CASSGGRSSGNTIYF.

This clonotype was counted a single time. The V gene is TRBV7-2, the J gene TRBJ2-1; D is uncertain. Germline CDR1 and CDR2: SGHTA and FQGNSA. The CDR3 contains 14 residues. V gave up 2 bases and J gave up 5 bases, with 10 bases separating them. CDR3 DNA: TGTGCCAGCAGCTTAATCAGGCAGCACAATGAGCAGTTCTTC. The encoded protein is CASSLIRQHNEQFF.

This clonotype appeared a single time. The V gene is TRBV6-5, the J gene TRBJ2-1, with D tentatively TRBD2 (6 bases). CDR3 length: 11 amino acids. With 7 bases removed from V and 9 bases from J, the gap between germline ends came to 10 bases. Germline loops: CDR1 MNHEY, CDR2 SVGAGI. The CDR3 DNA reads TGTGCCAGCACCGCGGGGAGTGAGCAGTTCTTC. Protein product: CASTAGSEQFF.

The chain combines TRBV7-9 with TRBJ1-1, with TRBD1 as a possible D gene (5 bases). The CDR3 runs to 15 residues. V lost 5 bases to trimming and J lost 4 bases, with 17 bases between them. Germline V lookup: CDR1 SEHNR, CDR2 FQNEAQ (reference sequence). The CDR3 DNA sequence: TGTGCCAGCAGCGTATCCAGGGTTTGGGGCACTGAAGCTTTCTTT. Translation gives CASSVSRVWGTEAFF.

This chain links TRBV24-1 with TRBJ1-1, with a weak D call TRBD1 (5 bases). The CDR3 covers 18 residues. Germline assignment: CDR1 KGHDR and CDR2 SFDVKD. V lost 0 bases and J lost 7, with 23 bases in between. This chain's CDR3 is CATSDLPYDRIFIIEAFF. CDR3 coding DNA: TGTGCCACCAGTGATTTGCCGTACGACAGAATATTTATCATTGAAGCTTTCTTT.

The CDR3, as DNA: TGTGCCAGCAGTCCTAGCGGGAGTTTCTACAATGAGCAGTTCTTC. Encoded protein: CASSPSGSFYNEQFF. V usage is TRBV12-3 or TRBV12-4 and J usage is TRBJ2-1; 10 nucleotides match TRBD2. The CDR3 consists of 15 residues. Losses at the gene ends were 5 bases for V and 3 bases for J; bases not matched to a gene: 4.

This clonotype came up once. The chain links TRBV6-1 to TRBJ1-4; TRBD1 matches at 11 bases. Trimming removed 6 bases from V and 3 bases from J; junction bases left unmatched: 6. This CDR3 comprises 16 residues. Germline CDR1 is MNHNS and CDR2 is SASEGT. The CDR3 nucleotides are TGTGCCAGCAGACCGGACAGGGGGCAAGCTAATGAAAAACTGTTTTTT. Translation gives CASRPDRGQANEKLFF.

CDR3 region: CASSLDSSTSSGNTIYF. The CDR3, as DNA: TGCGCCAGCAGCTTGGACAGCAGCACGTCTTCTGGAAACACCATATATTTT. The V call is TRBV5-1, the J call TRBJ1-3, with D uncertain. Germline CDR1 SGHRS, CDR2 YFSETQ. V lost 0 bases and J 1 base, leaving 14 bases between the germline ends. The CDR3 spans 17 residues. The variable domain in full, completed from reference TRBV5-1 and TRBJ1-3, reads KAGVTQTPRYLIKTRGQQVTLSCSPISGHRSVSWYQQTPGQGLQFLFEYFSETQRNKGNFPGRFSGRQFSNSRSEMNVSTLELGDSALYLCASSLDSSTSSGNTIYFGEGSWLTVV.

For the CDR3, the DNA is TGTGCCAGCAGCCTCTCCCAAGGTAATTCACCCCTCCACTTT. This sequence encodes CASSLSQGNSPLHF. This chain links TRBV9 with TRBJ1-6; D remains unclear. The length of the CDR3 is 14 residues. The germline V gene has CDR1 SGDLS and CDR2 YYNGEE. With 4 bases removed from V and 6 bases from J, the gap between germline ends came to 11 bases.

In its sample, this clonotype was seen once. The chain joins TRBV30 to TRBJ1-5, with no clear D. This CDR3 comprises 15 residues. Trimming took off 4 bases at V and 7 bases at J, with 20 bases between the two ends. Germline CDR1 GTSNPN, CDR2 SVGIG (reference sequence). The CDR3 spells CAWTSNRGIQQPQHF. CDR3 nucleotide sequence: TGTGCCTGGACTTCCAACCGGGGAATCCAGCAGCCCCAGCATTTT. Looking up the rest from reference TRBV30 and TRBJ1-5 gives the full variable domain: SQTIHQWPATLVQPVGSPLSLECTVEGTSNPNLYWYRQAAGRGLQLLFYSVGIGQISSEVPQNLSASRPQDRQFILSSKKLLLSDSGFYLCAWTSNRGIQQPQHFGDGTRLSIL.

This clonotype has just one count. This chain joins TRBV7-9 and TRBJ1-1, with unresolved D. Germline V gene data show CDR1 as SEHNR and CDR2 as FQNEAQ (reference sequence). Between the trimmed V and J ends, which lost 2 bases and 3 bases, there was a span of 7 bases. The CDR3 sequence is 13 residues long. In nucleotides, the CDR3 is TGTGCCAGCAGCTTATCAGCGGACACTGAAGCTTTCTTT. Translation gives CASSLSADTEAFF.

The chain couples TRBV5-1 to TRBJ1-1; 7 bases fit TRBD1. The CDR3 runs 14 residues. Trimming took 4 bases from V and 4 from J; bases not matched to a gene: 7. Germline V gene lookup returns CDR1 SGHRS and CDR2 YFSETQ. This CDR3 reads CASSEGAGGTEAFF. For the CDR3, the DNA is TGCGCCAGCAGCGAGGGGGCTGGAGGCACTGAAGCTTTCTTT.

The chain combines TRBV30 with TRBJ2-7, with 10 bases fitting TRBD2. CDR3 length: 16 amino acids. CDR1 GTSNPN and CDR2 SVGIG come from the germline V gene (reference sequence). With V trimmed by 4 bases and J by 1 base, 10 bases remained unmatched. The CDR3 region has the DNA TGTGCCTGGATCCCCCTCGGGACTAGCGTTTCCTACGAGCAGTACTTC. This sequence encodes CAWIPLGTSVSYEQYF.

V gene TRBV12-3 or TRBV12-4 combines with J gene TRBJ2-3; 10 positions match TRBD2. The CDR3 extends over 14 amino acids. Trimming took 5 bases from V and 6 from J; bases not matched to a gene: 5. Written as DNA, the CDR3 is TGTGCCAGCAGTAACAAGACTAGCGGGGATACGCAGTATTTT. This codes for CASSNKTSGDTQYF.

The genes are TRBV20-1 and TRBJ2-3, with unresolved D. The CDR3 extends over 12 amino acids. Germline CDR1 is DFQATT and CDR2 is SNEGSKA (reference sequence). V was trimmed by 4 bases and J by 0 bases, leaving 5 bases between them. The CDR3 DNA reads TGCAGTGCTATCCAGAGCACAGATACGCAGTATTTT. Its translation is CSAIQSTDTQYF.

The CDR3 is CASSLGQVHPSGANVLTF. As DNA, the CDR3 is TGTGCCAGCAGCTTGGGACAGGTCCATCCCTCTGGGGCCAACGTCCTGACTTTC. The rearrangement links TRBV7-3 to TRBJ2-6, with 8 positions matching TRBD1. The germline V gene has CDR1 SGHTA and CDR2 FQGTGA. V was pared by 3 bases and J by 0 bases, with 7 bases of the junction left unmatched. This CDR3 contains 18 residues.